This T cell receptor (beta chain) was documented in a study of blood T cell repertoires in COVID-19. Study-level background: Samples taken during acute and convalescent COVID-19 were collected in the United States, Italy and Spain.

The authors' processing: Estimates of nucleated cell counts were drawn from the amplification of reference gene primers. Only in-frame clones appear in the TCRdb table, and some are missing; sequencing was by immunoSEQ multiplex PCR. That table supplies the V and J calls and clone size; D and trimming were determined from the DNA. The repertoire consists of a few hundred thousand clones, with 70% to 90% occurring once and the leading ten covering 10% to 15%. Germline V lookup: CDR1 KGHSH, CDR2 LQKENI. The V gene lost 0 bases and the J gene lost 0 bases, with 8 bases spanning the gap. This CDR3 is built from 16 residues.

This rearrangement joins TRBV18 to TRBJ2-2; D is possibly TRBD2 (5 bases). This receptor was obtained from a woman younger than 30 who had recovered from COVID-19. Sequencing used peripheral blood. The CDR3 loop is CASSPPVGANTGELFF. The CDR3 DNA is TGTGCCAGCTCACCACCGGTCGGGGCGAACACCGGGGAGCTGTTTTTT. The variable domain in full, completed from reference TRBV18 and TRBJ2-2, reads NAGVMQNPRHLVRRRGQEARLRCSPMKGHSHVYWYRQLPEEGLKFMVYLQKENIIDESGMPKERFSAEFPKEGPSILRIQQVVRGDSAAYFCASSPPVGANTGELFFGEGSRLTVL.